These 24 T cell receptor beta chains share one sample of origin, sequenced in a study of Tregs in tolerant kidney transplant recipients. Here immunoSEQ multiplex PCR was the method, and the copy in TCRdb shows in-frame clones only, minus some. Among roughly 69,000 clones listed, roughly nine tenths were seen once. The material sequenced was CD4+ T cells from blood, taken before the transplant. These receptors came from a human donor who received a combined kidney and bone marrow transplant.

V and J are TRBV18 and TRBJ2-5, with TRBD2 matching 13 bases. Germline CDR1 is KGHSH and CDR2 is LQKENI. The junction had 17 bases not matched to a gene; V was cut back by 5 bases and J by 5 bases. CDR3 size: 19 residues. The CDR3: CASSDIFLSGTSGIETQYF. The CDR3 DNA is TGTGCCAGCTCAGACATCTTCCTCTCCGGGACTAGCGGGATTGAGACCCAGTACTTC.

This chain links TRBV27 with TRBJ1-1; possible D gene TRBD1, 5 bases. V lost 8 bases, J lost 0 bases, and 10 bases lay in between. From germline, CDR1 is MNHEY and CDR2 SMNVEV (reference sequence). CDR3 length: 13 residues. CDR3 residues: CASWGVLNTEAFF. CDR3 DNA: TGTGCCAGCTGGGGGGTTTTGAACACTGAAGCTTTCTTT.

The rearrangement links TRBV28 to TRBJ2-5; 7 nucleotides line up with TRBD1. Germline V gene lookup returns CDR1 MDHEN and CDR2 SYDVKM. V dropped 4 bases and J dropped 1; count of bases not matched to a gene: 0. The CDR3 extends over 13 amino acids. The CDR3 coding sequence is TGTGCCAGCAGTTCAGGGGGCCAAGAGACCCAGTACTTC. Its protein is CASSSGGQETQYF.

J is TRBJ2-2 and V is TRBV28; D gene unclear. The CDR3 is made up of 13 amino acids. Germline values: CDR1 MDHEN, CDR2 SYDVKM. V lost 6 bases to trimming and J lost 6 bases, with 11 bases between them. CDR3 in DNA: TGTGCCAGCAGATTAGATGTAGCCGGGGAGCTGTTTTTT. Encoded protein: CASRLDVAGELFF.

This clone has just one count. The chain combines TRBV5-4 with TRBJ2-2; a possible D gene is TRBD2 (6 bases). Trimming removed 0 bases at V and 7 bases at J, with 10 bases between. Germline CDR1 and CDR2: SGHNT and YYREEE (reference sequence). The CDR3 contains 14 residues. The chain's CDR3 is CASSLGRAGGELFF. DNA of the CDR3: TGTGCCAGCAGCTTGGGGAGGGCCGGCGGGGAGCTGTTTTTT.

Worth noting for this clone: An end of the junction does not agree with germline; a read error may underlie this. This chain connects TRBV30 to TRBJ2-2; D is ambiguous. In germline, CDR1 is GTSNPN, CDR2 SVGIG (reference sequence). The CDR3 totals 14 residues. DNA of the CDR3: TGTGCCTGGAGTGTTTCCCGAAACAGCGGGGAGCTGTTTTTT. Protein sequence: CAWSVSRNSGELFF.

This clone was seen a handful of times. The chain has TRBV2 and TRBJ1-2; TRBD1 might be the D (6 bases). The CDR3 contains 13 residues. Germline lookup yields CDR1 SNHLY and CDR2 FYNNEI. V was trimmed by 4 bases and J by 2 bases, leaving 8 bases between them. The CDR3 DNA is TGTGCCAGCAGTGTGCAGGGGAACTATGGCTACACCTTC. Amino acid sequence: CASSVQGNYGYTF.

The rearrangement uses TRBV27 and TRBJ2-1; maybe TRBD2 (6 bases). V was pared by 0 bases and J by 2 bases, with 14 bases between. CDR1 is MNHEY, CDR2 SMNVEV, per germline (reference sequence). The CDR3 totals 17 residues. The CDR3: CASSLSAASATYNEQFF. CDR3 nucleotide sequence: TGTGCCAGCAGTTTATCGGCGGCTAGCGCCACCTACAATGAGCAGTTCTTC.

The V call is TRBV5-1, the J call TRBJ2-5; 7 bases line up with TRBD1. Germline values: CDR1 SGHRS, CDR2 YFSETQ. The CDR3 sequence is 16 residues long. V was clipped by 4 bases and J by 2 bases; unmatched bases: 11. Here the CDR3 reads CASSNSFQGQQETQYF. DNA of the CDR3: TGCGCCAGCAGCAACTCATTTCAGGGACAGCAAGAGACCCAGTACTTC. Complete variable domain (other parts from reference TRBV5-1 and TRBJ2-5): KAGVTQTPRYLIKTRGQQVTLSCSPISGHRSVSWYQQTPGQGLQFLFEYFSETQRNKGNFPGRFSGRQFSNSRSEMNVSTLELGDSALYLCASSNSFQGQQETQYFGPGTRLLVL.

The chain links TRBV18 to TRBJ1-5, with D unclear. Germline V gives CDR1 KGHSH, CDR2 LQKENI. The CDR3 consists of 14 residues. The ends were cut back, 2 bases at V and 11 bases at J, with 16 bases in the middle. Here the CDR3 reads CASSPGGLNEAQHF. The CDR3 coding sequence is TGTGCCAGCTCACCAGGAGGGTTGAATGAAGCCCAGCATTTT.

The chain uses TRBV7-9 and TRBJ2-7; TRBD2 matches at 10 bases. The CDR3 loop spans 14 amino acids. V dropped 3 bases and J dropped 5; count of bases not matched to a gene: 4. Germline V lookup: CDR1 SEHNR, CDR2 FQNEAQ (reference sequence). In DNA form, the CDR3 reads TGTGCCAGCAGCTTTTCAGCGGGAGGGGACGAGCAGTACTTC. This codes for CASSFSAGGDEQYF.

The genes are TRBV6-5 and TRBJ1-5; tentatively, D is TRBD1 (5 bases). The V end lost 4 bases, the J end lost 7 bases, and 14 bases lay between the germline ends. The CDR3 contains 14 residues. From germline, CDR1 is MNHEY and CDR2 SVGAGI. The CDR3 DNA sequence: TGTGCCAGCAGTTCCCAAGGGGATAGGCAGCCCCAGCATTTT. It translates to CASSSQGDRQPQHF.

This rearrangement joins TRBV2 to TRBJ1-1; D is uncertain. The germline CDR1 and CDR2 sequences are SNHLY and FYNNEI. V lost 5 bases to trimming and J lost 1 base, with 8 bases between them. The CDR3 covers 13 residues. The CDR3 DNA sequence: TGTGCCAGCAGTTTCAGTGAGAACACTGAAGCTTTCTTT. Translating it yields CASSFSENTEAFF.

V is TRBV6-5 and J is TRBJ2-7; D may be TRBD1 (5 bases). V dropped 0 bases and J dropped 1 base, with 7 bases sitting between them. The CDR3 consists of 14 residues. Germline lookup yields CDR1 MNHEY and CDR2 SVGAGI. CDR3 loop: CASSYSYRSYEQYF. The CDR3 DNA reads TGTGCCAGCAGTTACTCGTACAGGTCCTACGAGCAGTACTTC.

CDR3 bases: TGCGCCAGCAGCTTAGTCCCGACAGGGGGAGAGACCCAGTACTTC. Protein sequence: CASSLVPTGGETQYF. This chain connects TRBV5-1 to TRBJ2-5; 9 bases line up with TRBD1. The germline V gene encodes CDR1 SGHRS and CDR2 YFSETQ. J was trimmed by 4 bases and V by 2 bases; bases with no gene match: 6. The CDR3 sequence is 15 residues long.

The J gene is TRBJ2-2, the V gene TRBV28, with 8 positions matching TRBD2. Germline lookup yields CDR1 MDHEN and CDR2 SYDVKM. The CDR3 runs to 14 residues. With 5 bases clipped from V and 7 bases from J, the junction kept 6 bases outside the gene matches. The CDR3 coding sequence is TGTGCCAGCAGTCGTAGCGGGACCCGCGGGGAGCTGTTTTTT. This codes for CASSRSGTRGELFF.

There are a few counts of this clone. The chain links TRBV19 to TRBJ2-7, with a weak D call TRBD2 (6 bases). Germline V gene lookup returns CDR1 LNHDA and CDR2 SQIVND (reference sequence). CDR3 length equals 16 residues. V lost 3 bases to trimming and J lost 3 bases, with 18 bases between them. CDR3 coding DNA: TGTGCCAGTAGTATCGGAAAACGGAGCGGGCGCTACGAGCAGTACTTC. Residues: CASSIGKRSGRYEQYF.

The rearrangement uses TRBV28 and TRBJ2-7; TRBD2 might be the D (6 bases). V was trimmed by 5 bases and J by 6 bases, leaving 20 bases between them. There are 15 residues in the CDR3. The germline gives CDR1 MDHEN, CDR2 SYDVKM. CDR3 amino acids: CASSTYGGWSAEQYF. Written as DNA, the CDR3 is TGTGCCAGCAGTACGTATGGGGGGTGGTCTGCCGAGCAGTACTTC.

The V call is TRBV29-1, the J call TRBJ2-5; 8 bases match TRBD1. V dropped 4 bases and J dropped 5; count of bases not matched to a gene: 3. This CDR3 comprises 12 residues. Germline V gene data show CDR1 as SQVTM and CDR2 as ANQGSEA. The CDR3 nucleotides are TGCAGCGTTGCAGGGGGCGGGGAGACCCAGTACTTC. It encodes CSVAGGGETQYF.

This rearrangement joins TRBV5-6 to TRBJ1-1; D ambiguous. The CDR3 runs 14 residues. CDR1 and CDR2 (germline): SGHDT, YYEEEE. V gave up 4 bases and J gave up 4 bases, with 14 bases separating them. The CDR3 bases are TGTGCCAGCAGCCTCCTTTTATCCGGCACTGAAGCTTTCTTT. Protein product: CASSLLLSGTEAFF.

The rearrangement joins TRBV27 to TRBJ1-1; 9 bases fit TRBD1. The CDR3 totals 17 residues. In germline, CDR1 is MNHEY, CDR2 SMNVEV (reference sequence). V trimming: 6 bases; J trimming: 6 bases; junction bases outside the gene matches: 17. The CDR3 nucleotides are TGTGCCAGCAGCCGAAACCCCGACTCGAGACAGGGGGCTGAAGCTTTCTTT. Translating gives CASSRNPDSRQGAEAFF.

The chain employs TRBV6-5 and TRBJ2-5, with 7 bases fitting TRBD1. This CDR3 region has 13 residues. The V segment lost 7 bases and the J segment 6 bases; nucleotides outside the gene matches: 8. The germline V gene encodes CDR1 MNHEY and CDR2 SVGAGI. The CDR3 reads CASTQTGKQTQYF. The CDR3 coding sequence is TGTGCCAGCACCCAGACAGGGAAACAGACCCAGTACTTC.

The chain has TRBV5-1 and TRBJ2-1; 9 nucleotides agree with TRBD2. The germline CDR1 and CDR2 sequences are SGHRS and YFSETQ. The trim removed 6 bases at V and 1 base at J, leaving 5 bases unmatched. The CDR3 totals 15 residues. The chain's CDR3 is CASKLTSGSYNEQFF. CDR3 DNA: TGCGCCAGCAAACTTACTAGCGGGTCCTACAATGAGCAGTTCTTC.

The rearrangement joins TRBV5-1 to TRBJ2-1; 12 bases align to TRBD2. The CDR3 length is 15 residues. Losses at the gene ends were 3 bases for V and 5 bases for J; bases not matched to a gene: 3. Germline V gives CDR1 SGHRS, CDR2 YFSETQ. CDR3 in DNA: TGCGCCAGCAGCTGGAGACTAGCGGGGGACAATGAGCAGTTCTTC. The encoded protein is CASSWRLAGDNEQFF.